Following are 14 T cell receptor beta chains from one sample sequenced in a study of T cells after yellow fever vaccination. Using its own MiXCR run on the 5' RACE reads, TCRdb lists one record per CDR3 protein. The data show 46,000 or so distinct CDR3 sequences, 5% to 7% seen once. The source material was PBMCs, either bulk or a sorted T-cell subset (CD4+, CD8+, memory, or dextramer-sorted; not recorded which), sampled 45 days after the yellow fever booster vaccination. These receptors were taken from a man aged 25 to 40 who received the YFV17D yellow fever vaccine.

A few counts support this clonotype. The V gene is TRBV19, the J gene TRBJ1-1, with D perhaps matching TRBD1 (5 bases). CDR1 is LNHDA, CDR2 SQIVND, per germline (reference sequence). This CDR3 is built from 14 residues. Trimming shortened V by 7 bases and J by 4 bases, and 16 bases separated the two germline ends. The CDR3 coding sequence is TGTGCCAGTACGGGAAACGGGGGGACCACTGAAGCTTTCTTT. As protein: CASTGNGGTTEAFF.

The CDR3 coding sequence is TGTGCCAGCAGTGAATCTCCTAGCGGGAGTTTGACGCAGTACTTC. It encodes CASSESPSGSLTQYF. The V and J genes are TRBV2 and TRBJ2-7; 10 bases agree with TRBD2. In germline, CDR1 is SNHLY, CDR2 FYNNEI. The CDR3 runs 15 residues. The ends lost 2 bases at V and 9 bases at J; junction bases unmatched: 10.

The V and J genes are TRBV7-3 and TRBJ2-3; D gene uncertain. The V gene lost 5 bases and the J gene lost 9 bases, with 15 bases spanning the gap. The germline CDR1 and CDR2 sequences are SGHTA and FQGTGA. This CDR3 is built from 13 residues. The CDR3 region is CASSPSQVGTQYF. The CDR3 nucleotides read TGTGCCAGCAGCCCGAGTCAGGTGGGAACGCAGTATTTT.

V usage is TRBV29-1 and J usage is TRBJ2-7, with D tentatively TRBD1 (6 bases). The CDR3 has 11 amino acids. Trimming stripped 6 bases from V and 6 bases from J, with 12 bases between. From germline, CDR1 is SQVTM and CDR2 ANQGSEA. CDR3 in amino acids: CSVGSGAEQYF. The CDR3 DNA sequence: TGCAGCGTAGGATCAGGGGCCGAGCAGTACTTC.

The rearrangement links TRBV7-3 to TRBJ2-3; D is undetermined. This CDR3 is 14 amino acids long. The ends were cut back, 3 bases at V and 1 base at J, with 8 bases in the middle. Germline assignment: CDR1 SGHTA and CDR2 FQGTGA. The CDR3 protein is CASSFSGGTDTQYF. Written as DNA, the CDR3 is TGTGCCAGCAGCTTCAGTGGCGGCACAGATACGCAGTATTTT.

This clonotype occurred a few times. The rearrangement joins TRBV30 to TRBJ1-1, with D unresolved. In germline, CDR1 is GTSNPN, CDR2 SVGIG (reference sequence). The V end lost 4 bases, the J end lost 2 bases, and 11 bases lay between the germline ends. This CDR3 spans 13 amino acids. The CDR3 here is CAWTPGHNTEAFF. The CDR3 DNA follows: TGTGCCTGGACCCCCGGCCATAACACTGAAGCTTTCTTT.

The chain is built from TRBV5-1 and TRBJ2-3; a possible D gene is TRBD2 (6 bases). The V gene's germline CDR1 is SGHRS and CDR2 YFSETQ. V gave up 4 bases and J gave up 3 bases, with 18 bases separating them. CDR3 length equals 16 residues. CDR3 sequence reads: CASSLLGGIGTDTQYF. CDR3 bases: TGCGCCAGCAGCCTCCTTGGCGGGATAGGGACAGATACGCAGTATTTT.

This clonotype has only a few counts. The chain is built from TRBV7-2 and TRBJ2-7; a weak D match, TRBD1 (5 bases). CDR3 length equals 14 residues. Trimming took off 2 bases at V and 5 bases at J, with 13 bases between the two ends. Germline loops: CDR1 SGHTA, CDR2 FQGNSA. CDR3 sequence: CASSLQPQGHEQYF. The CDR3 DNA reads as TGTGCCAGCAGCTTACAGCCCCAGGGCCACGAGCAGTACTTC.

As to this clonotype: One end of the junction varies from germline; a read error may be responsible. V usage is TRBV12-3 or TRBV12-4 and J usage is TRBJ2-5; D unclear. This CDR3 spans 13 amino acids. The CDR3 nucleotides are TGTGCCAGCAGTTTAGATAGTTTTGAGACCCATTACTTC. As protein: CASSLDSFETHYF.

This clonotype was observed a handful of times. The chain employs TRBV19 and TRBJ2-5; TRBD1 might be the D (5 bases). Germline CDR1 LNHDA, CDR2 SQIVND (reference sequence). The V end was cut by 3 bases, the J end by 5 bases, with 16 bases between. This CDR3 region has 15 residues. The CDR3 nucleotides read TGTGCCAGTAGTATGCAGACAGTCTCCAAGGAGACCCAGTACTTC. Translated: CASSMQTVSKETQYF.

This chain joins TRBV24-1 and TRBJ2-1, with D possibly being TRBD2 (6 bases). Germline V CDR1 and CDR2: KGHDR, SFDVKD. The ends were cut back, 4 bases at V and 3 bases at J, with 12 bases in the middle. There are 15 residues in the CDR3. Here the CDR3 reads CATSEGGNGYNEQFF. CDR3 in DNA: TGTGCCACCAGTGAAGGCGGGAATGGCTACAATGAGCAGTTCTTC.

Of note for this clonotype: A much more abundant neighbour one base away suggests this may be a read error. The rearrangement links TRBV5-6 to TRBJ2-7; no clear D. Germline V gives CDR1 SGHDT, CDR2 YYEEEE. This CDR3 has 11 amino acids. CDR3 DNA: TGTGCCAGCAGCTATGAATACGAGCAGCACTTC. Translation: CASSYEYEQHF.

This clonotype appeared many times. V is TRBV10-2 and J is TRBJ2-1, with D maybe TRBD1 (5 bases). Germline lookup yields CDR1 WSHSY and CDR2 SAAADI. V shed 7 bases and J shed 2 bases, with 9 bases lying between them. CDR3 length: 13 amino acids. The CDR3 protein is CASTQVTYNEQFF. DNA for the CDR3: TGCGCCAGCACACAGGTAACCTACAATGAGCAGTTCTTC.

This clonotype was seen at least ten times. The CDR3: CASSHFKLNTEAFF. CDR3 sequence (DNA): TGTGCCAGCAGCCACTTTAAATTGAACACTGAAGCTTTCTTT. The genes are TRBV7-2 and TRBJ1-1, with D hard to call. This CDR3 is built from 14 residues. V gave up 5 bases and J gave up 0 bases, with 10 bases separating them. Germline-derived CDR1 and CDR2 are SGHTA and FQGNSA.